The following is a T cell receptor beta chain sequence with its context. No antigen is known for it. No base quality values were provided; no much bigger clone lies one nucleotide off. The cohort comprised around 700 healthy bone marrow donors. Cohort members were all nominally healthy when sampled, although unrecorded immune exposures were likely present. The donor tested CMV seropositive, placing the donor among the 250 to 350 seropositive members of the cohort. A peripheral blood sample was provided by each donor, and peripheral blood mononuclear cells were used for TCR beta sequencing. Genomic DNA extraction from the blood cell samples was performed with the Qiagen DNeasy Blood Extraction Kit. The sample is drawn from a study of cytomegalovirus exposure and HLA in healthy donors (dated by TCRdb to about 2017). About the investigation overall: In an earlier analysis of around 540 of the donors, 276 Gb of sequence data and 90 million to 120 million unique TCR beta sequences from 150 million to 200 million T cells were reported. An early release that covered approximately 600 HLA-typed donors contained around 300 gigabases of sequencing data and about 93 million unique TCR sequences. Of the 350 to 450 genotyped donors, over 70% fell in the genetic ancestry cluster associated with self-reported Caucasian donors. The aim of the study was to test whether cataloging public T cell receptors could identify signatures of past pathogen exposure. The study used immunosequencing to profile the T cell repertoires of about 670 subjects and linked those repertoires to cytomegalovirus serostatus. In addition to the first cohort of around 670 subjects, a separate validation cohort of 120 different subjects was used. High-throughput TCR immunosequencing, statistical association of individual TCRs with disease status, and machine learning were combined to predict cytomegalovirus infection status. A later analysis re-examined previously published TCR beta repertoires from about 700 donors and added high-resolution HLA genotyping to investigate patterns of TCR occurrence. The later analysis used no new phenotypic data to find candidate immune exposures, relying instead on TCR beta sequences and their occurrence across donors. To decide whether each TCR beta V gene segment behaved as functional or pseudogenic, an earlier analysis of approximately 620 of the donors relied on high-throughput TCR beta sequencing. Alongside the repertoire data, information on donor age, sex, ethnicity and CMV serostatus was compiled. In a later genetic analysis, genome-wide SNP genotypes for 398 of the 666 donors were used, and that subset was treated as a discovery cohort. All discovery cohort repertoires had been generated on a single sequencing platform. HLA typing included class I and class II loci at four-digit resolution. Typing coverage differed by locus: A, B, C, DRB1 and DQB1 were typed in roughly 620-630 donors, DQA1 in around 500, DPA1 in over 600, and DPB1 in just under 490. A handful of DR-DQ haplotypes were handled as single units for association and clustering because linkage in the cohort was strong. Across approximately 400 genotyped donors of the cohort, an average of about 220,000 unique TCR beta nucleotide sequences per donor were sequenced, and approximately 17% of those sequences were non-productive. The study at large found these results: A cluster of highly shared sequence variants was judged likely to be a technical artifact of the sequencing pipeline. HLA typing was unavailable for some donors at each locus, so association tests used only the typed subset. A later analysis found that most CMV-associated TCR beta chains appeared HLA-restricted, with HLA associations seemingly driven largely by CMV exposure. A later genetic analysis reported fewer N-insertions in productive TCRs among donors in an Asian-associated ancestry cluster than the approximately 700-donor mean. In the study, some 160 TCR beta chains were listed as associated with cytomegalovirus. In a later analysis, TCR association rates were found to vary across HLA loci, with the most associated TCRs seen for DRB1 alleles and the fewest for HLA-C alleles. A further reported finding was that TCR beta sequences accurately predicted the HLA-A and HLA-B alleles for most subjects in the first cohort. CMV serostatus was the only immune exposure information available for the cohort. Only TCR beta chains were sequenced in this cohort, and the absence of alpha or paired-chain data limited detectable features. In vitro tests confirmed that a few of the cytomegalovirus-associated TCR beta chains recognize cytomegalovirus antigens. Because the 87-base-pair reads could not distinguish some IMGT-functional V segments, including TRBV6-2 and TRBV6-3, those segments were excluded. Correlated functional status among segregating V segments might reflect linkage disequilibrium, but an unknown experimental factor could not be ruled out. Specific HLA alleles were associated with 15,000 to 20,000 TCR beta sequences at a false discovery rate of 0.05 in a later analysis. An association between a missense DCLRE1C variant and V-gene and J-gene trimming of TCR beta chains was found in a later genetic analysis and replicated in an independent cohort. Most TCR sequences were observed very rarely across donors, whereas some public TCRs were present in many individuals. In an earlier analysis of approximately 590 of the donors, most TCR beta V segments appeared in productive rearrangements about 90% or about 30% of the time, broadly matching IMGT annotations. The classifier was reported to diagnose cytomegalovirus status with high specificity and sensitivity in both the original and validation cohorts. Sequencing depth was assumed to be roughly uniform across donors in the presence/absence analyses, though that assumption may not hold. It was suggested by the authors that the approach could potentially be generalized to other disease states and immunological phenotypes. Because counts were too low, 15 to 20 rarely observed V segments, including chromosome 9 orphons, were left out of the earlier analysis of over 550 of the donors. When HLA alleles, especially DR and DQ, strongly co-occurred, TCR associations were difficult to assign to individual alleles. A later analysis reported that several top co-occurrence clusters appeared linked to parvovirus B19, influenza, CMV and Epstein-Barr virus. In a later analysis, HLA-associated TCR beta chains were found to be more clonally expanded and to have lower generation probabilities than equally common non-associated chains.

The library was generated by the immunoSEQ multiplex PCR assay. For the multiplex PCR, a mixture combining 60 forward primers for TCR Vbeta segments and 13 reverse primers for TCR Jbeta segments was used. The CDR3 region of rearranged TCR beta genes was amplified from genomic DNA by a multiplex PCR assay. On the Illumina HiSeq System, the amplified TCR beta libraries were sequenced as 87-base-pair reads. On the study's bioinformatics: A later analysis counted some 80 million unique TCR beta chains across the 700 or so repertoires, and 9 million to 14 million of these chains were shared by at least two donors. A nearest-neighbor algorithm error-corrected the raw reads and collapsed the reads into unique sequences, merging closely related sequences to remove PCR and sequencing errors. V, D and J gene segments were assigned by aligning CDR3 sequences to IMGT reference sequences. For a sequence to be retained, a match of at least six nucleotides was required to both a V gene segment and a J gene segment. A rearrangement counted as productive if the CDR3 had no stop codons and remained in frame with V and J, and every other rearrangement counted as non-productive. Following IMGT convention, CDR3 was defined as the stretch from the second conserved V-encoded cysteine to the conserved J-encoded phenylalanine. The earlier analysis of a few hundred of the donors excluded any sequence lacking an unambiguous match to a single V gene segment. In an earlier analysis of 587 of the donors, V segments were called functional above 56.7% productive rearrangements and were called segregating when the between-donor standard deviation exceeded 5%. To diagnose cytomegalovirus status from the catalog of TCR beta chain sequences, a statistical classification framework was built. A later analysis assigned V and J genes by comparing TCR nucleotide sequences with IMGT/GENE-DB human TR gene sequences. The TCRdist pipeline was used in a later analysis to assign CDR3 sequences and most-parsimonious VDJ recombination scenarios. In a later analysis, each TCR beta chain was defined by its CDR3 amino acid sequence together with its V-gene family, and reads lacking a unique V-gene family were excluded. To address suspected cross-contamination and a sequencing artifact, a later analysis removed approximately 590 highly shared, low-generation-probability nucleotide sequences. In a later analysis, a clonal expansion index was calculated for each public chain from normalized within-repertoire ranks of inferred template counts. In a later analysis, generation probabilities were computed with a VDJ recombination model fitted to out-of-frame rearrangements, and the resulting probabilities were checked against IGoR. In a later analysis, hypergeometric tests were used to score TCR-TCR, TCR-HLA and TCR-CMV co-occurrence, with a repertoire-size bias correction applied to TCR pairs. To estimate false discovery rates, a later analysis permuted the HLA or CMV assignments 20 times. In a later analysis, co-occurring TCRs were grouped using DBSCAN, with TCRdist sequence similarity added in when clustering inside HLA-allele-positive subsets. Repertoires with fewer than 30,000 or more than 120,000 public chains were left out of co-occurrence clustering, as were four to six repertoires with anomalous nucleotide sharing. TCRdb limited this immuneACCESS table to in-frame rearrangements with V and J called. A share of clones is missing; checked studies link under half to unresolved V genes, and the rest is unexplained. The V and J calls and the clone size are those of that table, but D and trimming were determined from the DNA. Here the sample has some 150,000 clones; roughly 80% occur a single time. About 3.8% of the sample is held by the ten biggest clonotypes.

The germline V gene sets CDR1 to SGHAT and CDR2 to FQNNGV. V is trimmed back by 5 bases and J by 0 bases, and the junction contains 18 bases that no gene match accounts for. Its CDR3 holds 19 amino acids, cysteine through phenylalanine. The CDR3 DNA has 57 bases and is translated from base 1. The chain links TRBV11-2 with TRBJ2-7, with 8 bases matching TRBD2. This TCR derives from a man aged 40-50 years in good health and CMV-seropositive. The sequenced sample consisted of PBMCs. For the CDR3, the sequence is CASSGKAGGVRLSSYEQYF. The DNA sequence reads TGTGCCAGCAGCGGGAAGGCGGGAGGCGTCAGACTAAGCTCCTACGAGCAGTACTTC. The CDR3 plus the reference TRBV11-2 and TRBJ2-7 genes for the other parts give the full variable domain: EAGVAQSPRYKIIEKRQSVAFWCNPISGHATLYWYQQILGQGPKLLIQFQNNGVVDDSQLPKDRFSAERLKGVDSTLKIQPAKLEDSAVYLCASSGKAGGVRLSSYEQYFGPGTRLTVT.